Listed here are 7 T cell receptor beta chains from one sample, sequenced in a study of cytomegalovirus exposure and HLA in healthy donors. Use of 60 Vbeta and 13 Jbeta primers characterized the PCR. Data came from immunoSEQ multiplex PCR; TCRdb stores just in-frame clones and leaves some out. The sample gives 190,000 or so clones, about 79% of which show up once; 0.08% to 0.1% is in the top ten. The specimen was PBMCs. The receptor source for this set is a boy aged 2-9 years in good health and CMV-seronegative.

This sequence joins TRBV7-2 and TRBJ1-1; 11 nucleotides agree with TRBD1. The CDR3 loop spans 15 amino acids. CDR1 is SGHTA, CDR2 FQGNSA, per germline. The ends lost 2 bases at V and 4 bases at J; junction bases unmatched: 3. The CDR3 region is CASSLMGQGVTEAFF. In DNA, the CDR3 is TGTGCCAGCAGCTTAATGGGACAGGGGGTCACTGAAGCTTTCTTT.

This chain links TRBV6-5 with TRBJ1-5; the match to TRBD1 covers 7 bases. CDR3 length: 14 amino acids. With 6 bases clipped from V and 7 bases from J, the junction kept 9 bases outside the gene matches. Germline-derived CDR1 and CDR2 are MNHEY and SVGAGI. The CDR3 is CASRAKTGRQPQHF. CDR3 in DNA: TGTGCCAGCAGGGCTAAGACAGGGAGGCAGCCCCAGCATTTT.

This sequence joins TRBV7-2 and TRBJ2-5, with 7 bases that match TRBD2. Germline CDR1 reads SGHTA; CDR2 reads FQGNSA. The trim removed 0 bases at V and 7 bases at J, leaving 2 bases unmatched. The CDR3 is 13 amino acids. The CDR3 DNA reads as TGTGCCAGCAGCTTAGCGGGGAGGGGGACCCAGTACTTC. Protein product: CASSLAGRGTQYF.

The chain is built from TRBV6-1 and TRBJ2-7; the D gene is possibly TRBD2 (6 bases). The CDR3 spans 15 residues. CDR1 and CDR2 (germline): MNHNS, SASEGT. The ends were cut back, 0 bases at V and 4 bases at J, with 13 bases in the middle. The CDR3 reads CASSEARTGLYEQYF. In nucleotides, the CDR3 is TGTGCCAGCAGTGAAGCTAGGACGGGACTTTACGAGCAGTACTTC.

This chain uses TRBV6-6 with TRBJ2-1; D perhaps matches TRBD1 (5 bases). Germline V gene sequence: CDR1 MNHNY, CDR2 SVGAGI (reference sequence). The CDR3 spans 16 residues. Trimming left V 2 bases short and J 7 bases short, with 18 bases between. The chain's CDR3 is CASSYKVGLPGNEQFF. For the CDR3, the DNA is TGTGCCAGCAGTTACAAAGTGGGGCTTCCTGGAAATGAGCAGTTCTTC.

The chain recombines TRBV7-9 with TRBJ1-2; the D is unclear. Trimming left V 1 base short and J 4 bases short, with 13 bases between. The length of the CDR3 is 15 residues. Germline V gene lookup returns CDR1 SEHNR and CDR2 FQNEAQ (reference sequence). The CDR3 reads CASSLVGSTGYGYTF. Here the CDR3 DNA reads TGTGCCAGCAGCTTAGTCGGAAGCACGGGCTATGGCTACACCTTC.

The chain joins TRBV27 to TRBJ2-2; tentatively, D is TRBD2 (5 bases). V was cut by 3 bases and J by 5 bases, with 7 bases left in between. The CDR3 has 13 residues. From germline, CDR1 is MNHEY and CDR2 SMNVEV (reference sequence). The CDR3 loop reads CASSLRGTGELFF. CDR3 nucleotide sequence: TGTGCCAGCAGTTTGCGCGGGACCGGGGAGCTGTTTTTT.